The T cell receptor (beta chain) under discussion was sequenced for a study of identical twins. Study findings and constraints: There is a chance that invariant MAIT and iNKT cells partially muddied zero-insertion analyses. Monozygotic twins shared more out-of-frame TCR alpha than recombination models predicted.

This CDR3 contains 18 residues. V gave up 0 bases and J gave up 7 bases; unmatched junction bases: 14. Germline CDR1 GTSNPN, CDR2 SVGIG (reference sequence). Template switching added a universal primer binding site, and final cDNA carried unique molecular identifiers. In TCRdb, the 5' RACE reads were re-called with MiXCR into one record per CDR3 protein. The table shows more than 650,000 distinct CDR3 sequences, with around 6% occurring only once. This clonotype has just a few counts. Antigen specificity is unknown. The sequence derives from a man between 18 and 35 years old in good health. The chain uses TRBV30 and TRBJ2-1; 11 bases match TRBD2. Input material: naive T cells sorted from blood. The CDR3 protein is CAWSVYVTSGKRRNEQFF. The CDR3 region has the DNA TGTGCCTGGAGTGTATACGTGACTAGCGGGAAACGGAGAAATGAGCAGTTCTTC.